These T cell receptor beta chains were read from a single sample in a study of blood T cell repertoires in COVID-19. Profiling relied on immunoSEQ multiplex PCR, and the TCRdb table lists in-frame clones only, not all of them. This table holds approximately 170,000 clones, about 81% found once. The sample consisted of peripheral blood. These receptors all come from a human donor in a cohort sampled during active COVID-19. CDR3s include the opening cysteine and the closing phenylalanine or tryptophan.

V | length | CDR3
TRBV11-2 | 16 | CASSSPGQGGNYGYTF
TRBV25-1 | 14 | CASSPGQINYGYTF
TRBV3-1/TRBV3-2 | 16 | CASTPRLERGPYEQYF
TRBV6-5 | 15 | CASRPRAGGPYEQYF
TRBV11-2 | 16 | CASSPLPRGKGNEQFF
TRBV7-9 | 14 | CASSLEEGYSPLHF
TRBV5-6 | 14 | CASSLEGLTDTQYF
TRBV7-8 | 14 | CASSRTGKTDTQYF
TRBV11-3 | 17 | CASSGEATTGDQETQYF
TRBV6-5 | 12 | CASGPFRQPQHF
TRBV19 | 16 | CASSPGQTVRLGEQFF
TRBV2 | 14 | CASSWTGHQETQYF
TRBV15 | 14 | CATSSGTGSYEQYF
TRBV28 | 15 | CASSFSGLAGYEQYF
TRBV12-5 | 13 | CASGLYGTYEQYF
TRBV29-1 | 13 | CSVNQAGTYEQYF
TRBV3-1/TRBV3-2 | 13 | CASTTGSGTEAFF
TRBV9 | 17 | CASSVTSTSVSYNEQFF
TRBV7-2 | 15 | CASSLWAGESGELFF
TRBV9 | 15 | CASSVGPSSNTEAFF
TRBV24-1 | 13 | CATRSTDTDTQYF
TRBV7-9 | 15 | CASSLAGGSNYGYTF
TRBV11-3 | 15 | CASSLGTSGINEQFF
TRBV9 | 16 | CASSPPTGIDTGELFF
TRBV6-2/TRBV6-3 | 14 | CASSYYEGTYEQYF
TRBV5-1 | 13 | CASSIAGSYEQYF
TRBV7-8 | 15 | CASSSPETGDRGYTF
TRBV5-4 | 13 | CASSPAGWHEQYF
TRBV7-9 | 13 | CASNDPGQLEAFF
TRBV5-1 | 16 | CASSGYSGHLYNEQFF
TRBV9 | 16 | CASSELEQGHGNTIYF
TRBV28 | 13 | CATRGAGANVLTF
TRBV7-2 | 15 | CASSPWDRGTYEQYF
TRBV25-1 | 16 | CASSAVRQGLNTEAFF
TRBV24-1 | 17 | CATSDLSWKGANYGYTF
TRBV27 | 15 | CASSLLGGGAGELFF
TRBV19 | 16 | CASSTAGTSAYNEQFF
TRBV6-4 | 14 | CASSARGGRDEQFF
TRBV6-5 | 14 | CASIRTGAANIQYF
TRBV5-4 | 17 | CASSSGRGTGGNSPLHF
TRBV28 | 13 | CASSLTANEKLFF
TRBV10-2 | 15 | CASSENSGSGDTQYF
TRBV10-3 | 15 | CAIRQGPGGSTEAFF
TRBV7-9 | 15 | CASSSFGQGKNEQFF
TRBV3-1/TRBV3-2 | 17 | CASSQIGGEERNTEAFF
TRBV19 | 16 | CASIPSGWAIGNEQFF
TRBV19 | 16 | CASSTLPRSSGNTIYF
TRBV21-1 | 12 | CATLCGSHEQYF
TRBV4-3 | 16 | CASSQDGQGAEETQYF
TRBV7-6 | 15 | CASSLQATSGNTIYF
TRBV7-2 | 15 | CASSPGQGDTDTQYF
TRBV20-1 | 11 | CSANREDTQYF
TRBV27 | 16 | CASSLTGYSYNSPLHF
TRBV9 | 15 | CASSYSTGPDYGYTF
TRBV21-1 | 13 | CASSKFRGEGYTF